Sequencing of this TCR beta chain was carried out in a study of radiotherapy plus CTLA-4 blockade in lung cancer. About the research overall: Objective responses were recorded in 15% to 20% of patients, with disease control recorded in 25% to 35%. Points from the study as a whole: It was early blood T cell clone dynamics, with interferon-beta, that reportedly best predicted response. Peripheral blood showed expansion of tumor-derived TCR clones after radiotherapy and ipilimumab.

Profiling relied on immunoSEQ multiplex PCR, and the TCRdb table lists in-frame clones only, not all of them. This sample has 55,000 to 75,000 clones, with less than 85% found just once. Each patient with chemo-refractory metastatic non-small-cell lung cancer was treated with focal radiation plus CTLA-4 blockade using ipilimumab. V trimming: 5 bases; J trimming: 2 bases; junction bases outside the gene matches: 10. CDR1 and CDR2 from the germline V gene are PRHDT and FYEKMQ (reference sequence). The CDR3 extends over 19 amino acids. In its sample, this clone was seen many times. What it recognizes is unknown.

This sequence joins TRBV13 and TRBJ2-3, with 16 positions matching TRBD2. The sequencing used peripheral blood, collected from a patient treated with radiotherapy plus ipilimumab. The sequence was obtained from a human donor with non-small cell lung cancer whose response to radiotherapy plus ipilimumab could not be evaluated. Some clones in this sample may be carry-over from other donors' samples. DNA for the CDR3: TGTGCCAGCAGCCACAGGGGACTAGCGGGGGGGTCTACCACAGATACGCAGTATTTT. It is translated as CASSHRGLAGGSTTDTQYF. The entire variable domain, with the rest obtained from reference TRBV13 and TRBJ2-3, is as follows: AAGVIQSPRHLIKEKRETATLKCYPIPRHDTVYWYQQGPGQDPQFLISFYEKMQSDKGSIPDRFSAQQFSDYHSELNMSSLELGDSALYFCASSHRGLAGGSTTDTQYFGPGTRLTVL.